These 8 T cell receptor beta chains originate from one sample sequenced in a study of T cells in tuberculosis. This table comes from immunoSEQ multiplex PCR, and its TCRdb copy is limited to in-frame clones, with some not included. The sample lists around 30,000 clones; around 87% were seen once. The specimen sequenced was PBMCs. Receptors were obtained from a donor aged 5-35 years with latent tuberculosis or without tuberculosis infection.

This clone was detected a few times. The CDR3 loop is CASSARDRGLNTEAFF. The CDR3 DNA is TGTGCCAGCAGCGCCCGGGACAGGGGTCTGAACACTGAAGCTTTCTTT. V gene TRBV27 combines with J gene TRBJ1-1, with 10 nucleotides matching TRBD1. Germline-derived CDR1 and CDR2 are MNHEY and SMNVEV (reference sequence). With 6 bases clipped from V and 0 bases from J, the junction kept 7 bases outside the gene matches. The CDR3 has 16 residues.

This rearrangement joins TRBV28 to TRBJ2-7, with 7 bases identical to TRBD1. CDR1 is MDHEN and CDR2 is SYDVKM in the germline V gene. CDR3 size: 15 residues. Unmatched junction bases numbered 11, after V lost 7 bases and J lost 2 bases. CDR3 coding DNA: TGTGCCAGCACATTAGTGGGGCAGGGGGCCTACGAGCAGTACTTC. This translates into CASTLVGQGAYEQYF.

The J gene is TRBJ2-2, the V gene TRBV5-6, with a possible D match to TRBD1 (5 bases). The V end was cut by 2 bases, the J end by 5 bases, with 16 bases between. CDR1 and CDR2 (germline): SGHDT, YYEEEE. This CDR3 has 16 amino acids. The CDR3 sequence is CASSFLGQGGTGELFF. The CDR3 nucleotides read TGTGCCAGCAGCTTCCTAGGGCAGGGTGGGACCGGGGAGCTGTTTTTT. Complete variable domain (other parts from reference TRBV5-6 and TRBJ2-2): DAGVTQSPTHLIKTRGQQVTLRCSPKSGHDTVSWYQQALGQGPQFIFQYYEEEERQRGNFPDRFSGHQFPNYSSELNVNALLLGDSALYLCASSFLGQGGTGELFFGEGSRLTVL.

The J gene is TRBJ1-2, the V gene TRBV18; TRBD1 might be the D (5 bases). The V gene's germline CDR1 is KGHSH and CDR2 LQKENI. The CDR3 spans 13 residues. Trimming stripped 0 bases from V and 7 bases from J, with 9 bases between. The CDR3 DNA follows: TGTGCCAGCTCACCACCGAGCAGGGCTGGCTACACCTTC. Protein sequence: CASSPPSRAGYTF. The full variable domain, with the rest looked up from reference TRBV18 and TRBJ1-2, is NAGVMQNPRHLVRRRGQEARLRCSPMKGHSHVYWYRQLPEEGLKFMVYLQKENIIDESGMPKERFSAEFPKEGPSILRIQQVVRGDSAAYFCASSPPSRAGYTFGSGTRLTVV.

V is TRBV5-1 and J is TRBJ2-3; D is unresolved. The CDR3 has 15 amino acids. CDR1 is SGHRS and CDR2 is YFSETQ in the germline V gene. The V end lost 0 bases, the J end lost 0 bases, and 8 bases lay between the germline ends. The CDR3 sequence is CASSLAGTSTDTQYF. In DNA form, the CDR3 reads TGCGCCAGCAGCTTGGCAGGAACTAGCACAGATACGCAGTATTTT.

The CDR3 loop is CASSPDKDRSYEQYF. CDR3 nucleotides: TGTGCCAGCTCACCGGATAAGGACAGGTCCTACGAGCAGTACTTC. The V gene is TRBV18, the J gene TRBJ2-7, with 7 bases fitting TRBD1. This CDR3 has 15 amino acids. The germline CDR1 and CDR2 sequences are KGHSH and LQKENI. V dropped 3 bases and J dropped 1; count of bases not matched to a gene: 6.

The J gene is TRBJ1-4, the V gene TRBV7-8; 11 positions match TRBD1. After removal of 0 bases from V and 12 bases from J, the junction contained 9 bases not matched to a gene. This CDR3 comprises 16 residues. Per germline, CDR1 SGHVS and CDR2 FQNEAQ. CDR3 DNA: TGTGCCAGCAGCTTAGCCCGATGGACAGGGGGCGACCAACTGTTTTTT. Residues: CASSLARWTGGDQLFF.

The V call is TRBV19, the J call TRBJ2-1; perhaps TRBD2 as D (7 bases). The ends were cut back, 4 bases at V and 7 bases at J, with 20 bases in the middle. The CDR3 extends over 16 amino acids. Germline V lookup: CDR1 LNHDA, CDR2 SQIVND (reference sequence). The CDR3 loop reads CASSTPRGGAENEQFF. The CDR3 DNA reads as TGTGCCAGTAGTACCCCTAGGGGGGGGGCCGAGAATGAGCAGTTCTTC.